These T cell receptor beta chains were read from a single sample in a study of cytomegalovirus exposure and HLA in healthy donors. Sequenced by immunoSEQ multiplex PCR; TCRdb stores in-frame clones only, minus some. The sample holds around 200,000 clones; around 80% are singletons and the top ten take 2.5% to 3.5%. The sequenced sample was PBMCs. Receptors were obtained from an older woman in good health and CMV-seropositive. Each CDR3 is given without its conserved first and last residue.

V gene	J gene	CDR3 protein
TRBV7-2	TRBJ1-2	ASSLGGALVGNSGYT
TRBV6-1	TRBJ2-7	ASRKADSYEQY
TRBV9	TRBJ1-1	ASSVDPSGGITEAF
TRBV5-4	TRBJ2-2	ASSLAWGRNTGELF
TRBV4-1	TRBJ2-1	ASSQDAGRQQF
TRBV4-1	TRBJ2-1	ASSHLTGGNEQF
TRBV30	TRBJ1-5	AWTVSGQGFVQPQH
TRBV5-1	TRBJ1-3	ASSSGAGPGNTIY
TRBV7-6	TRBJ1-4	ASSLGQGGEKLF
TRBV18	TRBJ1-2	ASSPPEARIYGYT
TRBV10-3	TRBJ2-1	AISATTSGNNEQF
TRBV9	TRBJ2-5	ASSPQTGGGGETQY